These 17 T cell receptor beta chains were all obtained from the same sample, sequenced in a study of memory CD4+ T cells and cytomegalovirus serostatus. The sort gate was single viable CD3+CD4+CD8-CD45RO+ cells for memory CD4+ T cells. Clones were read by immunoSEQ multiplex PCR, and TCRdb kept only the in-frame ones, dropping some. This table has about 56,000 clones, 70% to 85% appearing once. The sequenced sample consisted of memory CD4+ T cells from blood. Every receptor here comes from an adult in good health and CMV-seropositive.

As regards this clone: At the DNA level, this CDR3 is encoded by other sequences in the same sample as well. The chain uses TRBV18 and TRBJ1-1; a weak D match, TRBD1 (6 bases). V gave up 0 bases and J gave up 1 base, with 6 bases separating them. This CDR3 spans 14 amino acids. Germline CDR1 KGHSH, CDR2 LQKENI. CDR3 loop: CASSPPGGNTEAFF. The DNA of the CDR3 is TGTGCCAGCTCACCACCAGGGGGGAACACTGAAGCTTTCTTT.

The V call is TRBV2, the J call TRBJ2-7; D possibly uses TRBD1 or TRBD2 (5 bases each). Trimming shortened V by 2 bases and J by 7 bases, and 12 bases separated the two germline ends. This CDR3 has 13 amino acids. Germline assignment: CDR1 SNHLY and CDR2 FYNNEI. CDR3 bases: TGTGCCAGCAGTGAACCGAGGGGTCAAGAGCAGTACTTC. This gives the protein CASSEPRGQEQYF.

This chain links TRBV18 with TRBJ2-1, with 13 bases matching TRBD2. This CDR3 is built from 16 residues. CDR1 is KGHSH and CDR2 is LQKENI in the germline V gene. V was clipped by 1 base and J by 7 bases; unmatched bases: 4. In DNA form, the CDR3 reads TGTGCCAGCTCACCACGGACTAGCGGGAGTGGGAATGAGCAGTTCTTC. This codes for CASSPRTSGSGNEQFF.

V is TRBV29-1 and J is TRBJ1-1; TRBD1 might be the D (6 bases). This CDR3 contains 13 residues. V gave up 4 bases and J gave up 8 bases, with 17 bases separating them. Per germline, CDR1 SQVTM and CDR2 ANQGSEA. CDR3 protein: CSVVRGGGEEAFF. In nucleotides, the CDR3 is TGCAGCGTTGTTAGAGGGGGAGGGGAGGAAGCTTTCTTT.

The genes are TRBV2 and TRBJ2-1; 9 bases fit TRBD2. V was clipped by 4 bases and J by 2 bases; unmatched bases: 15. This CDR3 is 19 amino acids long. The germline gives CDR1 SNHLY, CDR2 FYNNEI. The CDR3 region has the DNA TGTGCCAGCAGTGCCGGCTCGGCTAGCGGGATAGATGCCTACAATGAGCAGTTCTTC. Its translation is CASSAGSASGIDAYNEQFF.

The V gene is TRBV7-8, the J gene TRBJ1-2; the D gene is possibly TRBD1 (5 bases). This CDR3 region has 16 residues. Germline V gene lookup returns CDR1 SGHVS and CDR2 FQNEAQ. Trimming cost V 1 base and J 4 bases, with 16 bases left between them. The CDR3 region is CASSLDGKQGGYGYTF. DNA for the CDR3: TGTGCCAGCAGCTTAGACGGGAAGCAGGGCGGCTATGGCTACACCTTC. The whole variable domain, remainder taken from reference TRBV7-8 and TRBJ1-2, is GAGVSQSPRYKVAKRGQDVALRCDPISGHVSLFWYQQALGQGPEFLTYFQNEAQLDKSGLPSDRFFAERPEGSVSTLKIQRTQQEDSAVYLCASSLDGKQGGYGYTFGSGTRLTVV.

CDR3 DNA sequence: TGTGCCAGCAGTTACTCCCAGAACAATGAGCAGTTCTTC. This codes for CASSYSQNNEQFF. This chain connects TRBV6-6 to TRBJ2-1; D uncertain. The germline V gene encodes CDR1 MNHNY and CDR2 SVGAGI (reference sequence). This CDR3 region has 13 residues. V was trimmed by 0 bases and J by 5 bases, leaving 5 bases between them.

This sequence joins TRBV10-3 and TRBJ1-2; TRBD1 is a possible D gene (5 bases). Germline-derived CDR1 and CDR2 are ENHRY and SYGVKD. V lost 5 bases and J lost 4, with 8 bases in between. The CDR3 contains 12 residues. The CDR3 sequence: CAISPGPYGYTF. The CDR3 DNA follows: TGTGCCATCAGTCCGGGACCCTATGGCTACACCTTC.

This chain uses TRBV14 with TRBJ2-1; D is undetermined. This CDR3 region has 17 residues. Germline lookup yields CDR1 SGHDN and CDR2 FVKESK. V was pared by 4 bases and J by 5 bases, with 21 bases between. CDR3 sequence (DNA): TGTGCCAGCAGCCGATTAGATGGGTTCGTTCCTCACAATGAGCAGTTCTTC. Encoded protein: CASSRLDGFVPHNEQFF.

This chain joins TRBV5-1 and TRBJ1-1; 7 bases are shared with TRBD1. CDR3 length equals 14 residues. Trimming at V came to 2 bases and at J to 11 bases, leaving 12 bases not matched to a gene. Germline V gene lookup returns CDR1 SGHRS and CDR2 YFSETQ. The CDR3 reads CASSFTQPQGDAFF. CDR3 coding DNA: TGCGCCAGCAGCTTTACCCAACCTCAGGGGGATGCTTTCTTT.

This clone was detected once. J is TRBJ1-5 and V is TRBV5-6; no definite D call. V was clipped by 2 bases and J by 4 bases, with 13 bases between them. Looked up from germline, CDR1 is SGHDT and CDR2 is YYEEEE. CDR3 length: 15 amino acids. The CDR3 DNA follows: TGTGCCAGCAGCTTTTCACCTCGAGGGAATCAGCCCCAGCATTTT. It translates to CASSFSPRGNQPQHF. The full variable domain, rest sourced from reference TRBV5-6 and TRBJ1-5, is DAGVTQSPTHLIKTRGQQVTLRCSPKSGHDTVSWYQQALGQGPQFIFQYYEEEERQRGNFPDRFSGHQFPNYSSELNVNALLLGDSALYLCASSFSPRGNQPQHFGDGTRLSIL.

The chain's CDR3 is CASSPFSGASSYNEQFF. The CDR3 nucleotides are TGTGCCAGCAGCCCATTTAGCGGGGCGAGCTCCTACAATGAGCAGTTCTTC. V gene TRBV11-3 combines with J gene TRBJ2-1, with TRBD2 identical over 8 bases. The CDR3 loop spans 17 amino acids. CDR1 SGHNT and CDR2 YENEEA come from the germline V gene. V shed 5 bases and J 0 bases; nucleotides not matched to a gene: 9.

V gene TRBV7-8 combines with J gene TRBJ2-3; 9 bases map to TRBD2. V shed 5 bases and J 3 bases; nucleotides not matched to a gene: 9. Germline V gene sequence: CDR1 SGHVS, CDR2 FQNEAQ. The CDR3 loop spans 16 amino acids. CDR3 region: CASSRSRAGGTDTQYF. CDR3 DNA: TGTGCCAGCAGCCGATCCAGAGCGGGAGGTACAGATACGCAGTATTTT.

The CDR3 DNA follows: TGTGCCAGCAGTGACCATAAGGACAGGGTGCGGCAGCCCCAGCATTTT. Protein: CASSDHKDRVRQPQHF. The chain has TRBV6-4 and TRBJ1-5; 8 bases agree with TRBD1. The CDR3 length is 16 residues. CDR1 MRHNA and CDR2 SNTAGT come from the germline V gene. The V segment lost 2 bases and the J segment 7 bases; nucleotides outside the gene matches: 10.

This chain links TRBV10-3 with TRBJ2-1; D is perhaps TRBD1 or TRBD2 (5 bases each). CDR1 is ENHRY and CDR2 is SYGVKD in the germline V gene. V was pared by 5 bases and J by 8 bases, with 10 bases between. CDR3 length: 12 residues. The CDR3 coding sequence is TGTGCCATCAGTATCCGGGACGATGAGCAGTTCTTC. Translation: CAISIRDDEQFF.

J is TRBJ2-1 and V is TRBV7-2; D possibly uses TRBD1 or TRBD2 (5 bases each). Germline values: CDR1 SGHTA, CDR2 FQGNSA. The CDR3 length is 19 residues. V shed 5 bases and J shed 0 bases, with 23 bases lying between them. The CDR3 spells CASSRPVRTHRSSYNEQFF. The DNA of the CDR3 is TGTGCCAGCAGCCGCCCTGTTCGGACTCACAGGAGCTCCTACAATGAGCAGTTCTTC.

The chain carries TRBV4-3 and TRBJ2-1; 16 bases map to TRBD2. The CDR3 has 16 amino acids. V trimming: 3 bases; J trimming: 10 bases; junction bases outside the gene matches: 6. Germline assignment: CDR1 LGHNA and CDR2 YSLEER. The chain's CDR3 is CASSHTAGLAGGEQFF. The DNA of the CDR3 is TGCGCCAGCAGCCATACGGCGGGACTAGCGGGAGGGGAGCAGTTCTTC.